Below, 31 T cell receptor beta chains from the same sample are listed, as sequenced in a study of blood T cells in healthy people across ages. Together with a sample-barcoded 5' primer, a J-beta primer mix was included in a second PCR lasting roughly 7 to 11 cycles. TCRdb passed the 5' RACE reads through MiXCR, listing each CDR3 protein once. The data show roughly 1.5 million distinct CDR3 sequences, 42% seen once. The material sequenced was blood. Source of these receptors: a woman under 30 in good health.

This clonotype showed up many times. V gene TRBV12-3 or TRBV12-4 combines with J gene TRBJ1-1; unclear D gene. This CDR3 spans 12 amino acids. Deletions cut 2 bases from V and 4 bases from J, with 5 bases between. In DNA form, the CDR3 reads TGTGCCAGCAGTTTAAGTGGCACTGAAGCTTTCTTT. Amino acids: CASSLSGTEAFF.

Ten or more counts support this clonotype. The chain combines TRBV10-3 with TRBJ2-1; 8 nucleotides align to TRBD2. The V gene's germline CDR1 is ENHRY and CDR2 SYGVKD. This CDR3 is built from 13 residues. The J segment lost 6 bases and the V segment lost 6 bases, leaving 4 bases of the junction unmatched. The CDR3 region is CAIRRGGPNEQFF. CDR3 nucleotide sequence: TGTGCCATCAGGCGCGGGGGGCCCAATGAGCAGTTCTTC.

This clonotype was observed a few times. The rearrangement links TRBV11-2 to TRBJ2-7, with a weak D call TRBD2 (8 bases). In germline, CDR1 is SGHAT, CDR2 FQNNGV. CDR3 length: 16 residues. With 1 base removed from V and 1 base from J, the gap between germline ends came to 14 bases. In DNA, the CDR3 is TGTGCCAGCAGCTTAGCGGGAGGGGGCCTGTCCTACGAGCAGTACTTC. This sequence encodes CASSLAGGGLSYEQYF.

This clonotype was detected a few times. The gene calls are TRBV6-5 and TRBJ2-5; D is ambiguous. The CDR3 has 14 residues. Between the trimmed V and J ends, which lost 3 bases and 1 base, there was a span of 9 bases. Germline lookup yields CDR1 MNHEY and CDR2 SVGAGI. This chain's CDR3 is CASSYGRLQETQYF. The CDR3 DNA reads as TGTGCCAGCAGTTATGGACGACTCCAAGAGACCCAGTACTTC.

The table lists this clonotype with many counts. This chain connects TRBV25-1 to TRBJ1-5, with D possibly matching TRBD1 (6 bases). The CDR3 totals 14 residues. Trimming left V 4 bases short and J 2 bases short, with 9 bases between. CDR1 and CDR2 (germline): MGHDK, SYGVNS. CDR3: CASSARQGNQPQHF. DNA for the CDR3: TGTGCCAGCAGTGCCCGACAGGGCAATCAGCCCCAGCATTTT.

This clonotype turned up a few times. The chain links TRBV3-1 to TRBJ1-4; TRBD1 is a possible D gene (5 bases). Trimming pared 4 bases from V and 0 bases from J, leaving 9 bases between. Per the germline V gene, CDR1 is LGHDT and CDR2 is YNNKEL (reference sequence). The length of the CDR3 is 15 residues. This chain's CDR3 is CASSRGLATNEKLFF. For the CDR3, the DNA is TGTGCCAGCAGCCGGGGCCTTGCAACTAATGAAAAACTGTTTTTT.

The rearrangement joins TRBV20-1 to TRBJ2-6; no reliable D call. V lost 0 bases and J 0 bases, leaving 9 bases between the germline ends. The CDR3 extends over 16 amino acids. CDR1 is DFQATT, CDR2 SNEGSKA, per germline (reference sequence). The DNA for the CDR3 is TGCAGTGCTAGAGATCCCCGGGCCTCTGGGGCCAACGTCCTGACTTTC. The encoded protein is CSARDPRASGANVLTF.

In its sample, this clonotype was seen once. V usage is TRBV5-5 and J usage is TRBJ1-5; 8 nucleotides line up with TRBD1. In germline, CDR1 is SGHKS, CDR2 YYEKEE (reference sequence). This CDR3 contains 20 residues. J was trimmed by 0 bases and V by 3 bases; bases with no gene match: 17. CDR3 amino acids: CASSSPVVDRVGHSNQPQHF. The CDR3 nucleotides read TGTGCCAGCAGCTCTCCGGTCGTGGACAGGGTTGGTCATAGCAATCAGCCCCAGCATTTT.

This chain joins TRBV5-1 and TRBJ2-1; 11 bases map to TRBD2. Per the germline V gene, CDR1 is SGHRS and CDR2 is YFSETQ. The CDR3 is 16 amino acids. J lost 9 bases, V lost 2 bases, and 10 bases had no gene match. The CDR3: CASSFFSGGALSEQFF. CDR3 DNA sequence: TGCGCCAGCAGCTTTTTTAGCGGGGGGGCCCTGAGTGAGCAGTTCTTC.

The DNA of the CDR3 is TGTGCCAGCAGTCTGGGGATCGGGGAGTACAATGAGCAGTTCTTC. Translating gives CASSLGIGEYNEQFF. The gene calls are TRBV6-5 and TRBJ2-1, with D maybe TRBD2 (5 bases). Germline CDR1 is MNHEY and CDR2 is SVGAGI. Trimming stripped 5 bases from V and 4 bases from J, with 15 bases between. The CDR3 is 15 amino acids.

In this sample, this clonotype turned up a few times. CDR3 amino acids: CSAMVPGQGQTQYF. The DNA for the CDR3 is TGCAGTGCTATGGTCCCGGGACAGGGACAGACCCAGTACTTC. The rearrangement uses TRBV20-1 and TRBJ2-5; 9 nucleotides match TRBD1. After removal of 4 bases from V and 6 bases from J, the junction contained 9 bases not matched to a gene. CDR1 and CDR2 (germline): DFQATT, SNEGSKA (reference sequence). This CDR3 has 14 residues.

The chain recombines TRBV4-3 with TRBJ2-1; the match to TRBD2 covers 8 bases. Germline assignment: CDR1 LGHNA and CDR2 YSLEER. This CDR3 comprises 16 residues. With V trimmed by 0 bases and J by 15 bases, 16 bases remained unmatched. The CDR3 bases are TGCGCCAGCAGCCAAGATCGTACTGTCGCCGGGGGGGGCCGGTTCTTC. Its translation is CASSQDRTVAGGGRFF.

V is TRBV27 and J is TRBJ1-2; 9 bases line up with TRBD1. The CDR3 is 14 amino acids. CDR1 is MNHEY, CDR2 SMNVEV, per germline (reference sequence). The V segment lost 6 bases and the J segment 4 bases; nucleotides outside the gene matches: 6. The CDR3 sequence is CASRRQGGRYGYTF. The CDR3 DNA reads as TGTGCCAGCAGGAGACAGGGGGGGCGCTATGGCTACACCTTC.

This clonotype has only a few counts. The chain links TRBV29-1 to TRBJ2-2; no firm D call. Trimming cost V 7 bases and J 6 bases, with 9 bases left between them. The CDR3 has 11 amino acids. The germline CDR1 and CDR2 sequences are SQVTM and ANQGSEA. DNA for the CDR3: TGCAGCGGTTATGTCTCCGGGGAGCTGTTTTTT. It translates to CSGYVSGELFF.

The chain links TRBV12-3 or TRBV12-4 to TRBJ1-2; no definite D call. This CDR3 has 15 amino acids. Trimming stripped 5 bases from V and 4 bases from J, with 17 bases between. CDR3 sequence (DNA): TGTGCCAGCAGTACAAACTGGGCTTTGGGCTATGGCTACACCTTC. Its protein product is CASSTNWALGYGYTF.

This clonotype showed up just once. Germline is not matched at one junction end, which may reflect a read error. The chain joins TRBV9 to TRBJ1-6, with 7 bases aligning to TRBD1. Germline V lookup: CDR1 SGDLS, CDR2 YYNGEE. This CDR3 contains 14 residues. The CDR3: CASSEGQHNSPPHF. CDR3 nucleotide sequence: TGTGCCAGCAGCGAGGGACAGCATAATTCACCCCCCCACTTT.

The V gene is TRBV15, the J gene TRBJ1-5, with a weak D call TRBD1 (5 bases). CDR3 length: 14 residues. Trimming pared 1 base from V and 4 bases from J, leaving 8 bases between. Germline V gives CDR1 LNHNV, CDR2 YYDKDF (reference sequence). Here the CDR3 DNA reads TGTGCCACCAGCAGAGCAGGGCTTAATCAGCCCCAGCATTTT. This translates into CATSRAGLNQPQHF. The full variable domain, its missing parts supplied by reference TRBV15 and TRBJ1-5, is DAMVIQNPRYQVTQFGKPVTLSCSQTLNHNVMYWYQQKSSQAPKLLFHYYDKDFNNEADTPDNFQSRRPNTSFCFLDIRSPGLGDTAMYLCATSRAGLNQPQHFGDGTRLSIL.

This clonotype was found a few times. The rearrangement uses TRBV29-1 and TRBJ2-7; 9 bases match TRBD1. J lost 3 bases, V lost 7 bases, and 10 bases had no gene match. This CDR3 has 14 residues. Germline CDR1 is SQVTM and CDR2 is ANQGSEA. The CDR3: CSAGGQGSLYEQYF. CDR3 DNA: TGCAGCGCCGGGGGACAGGGCTCTCTCTACGAGCAGTACTTC.

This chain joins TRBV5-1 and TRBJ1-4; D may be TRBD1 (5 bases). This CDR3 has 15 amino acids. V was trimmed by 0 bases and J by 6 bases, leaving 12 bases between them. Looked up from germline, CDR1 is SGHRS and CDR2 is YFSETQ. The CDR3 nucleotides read TGCGCCAGCAGCTTGGGGACAAGAGGAGATGAAAAACTGTTTTTT. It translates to CASSLGTRGDEKLFF.

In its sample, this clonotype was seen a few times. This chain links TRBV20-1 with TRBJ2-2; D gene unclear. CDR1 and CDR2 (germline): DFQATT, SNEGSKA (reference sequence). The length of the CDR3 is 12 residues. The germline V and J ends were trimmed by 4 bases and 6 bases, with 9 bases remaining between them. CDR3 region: CSAMGQPGELFF. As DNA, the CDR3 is TGCAGTGCTATGGGCCAACCCGGGGAGCTGTTTTTT.

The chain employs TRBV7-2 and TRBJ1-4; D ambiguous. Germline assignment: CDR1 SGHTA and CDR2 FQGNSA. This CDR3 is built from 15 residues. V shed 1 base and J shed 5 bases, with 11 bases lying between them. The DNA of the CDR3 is TGTGCCAGCAGCTTAGATGGCTCAGGAAATGAAAAACTGTTTTTT. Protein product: CASSLDGSGNEKLFF.

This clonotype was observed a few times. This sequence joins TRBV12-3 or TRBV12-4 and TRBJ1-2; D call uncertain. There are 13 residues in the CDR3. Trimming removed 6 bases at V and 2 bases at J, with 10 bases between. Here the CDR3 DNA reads TGTGCCAGCAGCCCGATGGGAAACTATGGCTACACCTTC. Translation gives CASSPMGNYGYTF.

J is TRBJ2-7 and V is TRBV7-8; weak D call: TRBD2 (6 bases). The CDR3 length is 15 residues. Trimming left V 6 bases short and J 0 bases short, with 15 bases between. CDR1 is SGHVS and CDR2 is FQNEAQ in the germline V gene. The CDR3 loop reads CASRADSGYSYEQYF. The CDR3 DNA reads TGTGCCAGCAGGGCCGACAGCGGGTACTCCTACGAGCAGTACTTC. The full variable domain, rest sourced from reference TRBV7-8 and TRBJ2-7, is GAGVSQSPRYKVAKRGQDVALRCDPISGHVSLFWYQQALGQGPEFLTYFQNEAQLDKSGLPSDRFFAERPEGSVSTLKIQRTQQEDSAVYLCASRADSGYSYEQYFGPGTRLTVT.

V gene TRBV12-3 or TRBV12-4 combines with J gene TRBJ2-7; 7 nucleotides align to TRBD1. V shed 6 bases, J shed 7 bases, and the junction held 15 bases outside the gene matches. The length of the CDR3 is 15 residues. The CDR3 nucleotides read TGTGCCAGCAGCGCAACAGGGGACCCCTACAATGAGCAGTACTTC. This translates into CASSATGDPYNEQYF.

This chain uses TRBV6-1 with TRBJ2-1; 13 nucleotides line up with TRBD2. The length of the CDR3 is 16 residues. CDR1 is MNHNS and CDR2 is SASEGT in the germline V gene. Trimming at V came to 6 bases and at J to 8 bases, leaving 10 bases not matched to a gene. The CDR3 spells CASSEGLAGILYEQFF. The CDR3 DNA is TGTGCCAGCAGCGAGGGACTAGCGGGAATTTTGTATGAGCAGTTCTTC.

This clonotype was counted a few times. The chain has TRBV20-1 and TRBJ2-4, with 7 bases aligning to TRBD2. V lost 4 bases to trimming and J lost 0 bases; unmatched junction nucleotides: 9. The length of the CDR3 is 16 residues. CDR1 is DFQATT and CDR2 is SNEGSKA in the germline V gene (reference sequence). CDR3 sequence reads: CSANQRGSLAKNIQYF. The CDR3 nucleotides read TGCAGTGCTAACCAGCGGGGCAGCTTAGCCAAAAACATTCAGTACTTC.

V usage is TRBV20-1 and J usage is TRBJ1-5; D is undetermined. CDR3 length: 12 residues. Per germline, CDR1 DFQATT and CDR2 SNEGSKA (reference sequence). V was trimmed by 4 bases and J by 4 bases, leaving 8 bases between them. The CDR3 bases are TGCAGTGCTAACGCCGTGAATCAGCCCCAGCATTTT. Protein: CSANAVNQPQHF.

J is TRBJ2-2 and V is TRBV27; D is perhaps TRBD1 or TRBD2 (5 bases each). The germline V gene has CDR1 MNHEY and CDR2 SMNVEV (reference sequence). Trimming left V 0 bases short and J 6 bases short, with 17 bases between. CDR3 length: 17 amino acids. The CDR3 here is CASSLSNPGASAGELFF. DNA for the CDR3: TGTGCCAGCAGTTTATCGAACCCCGGGGCTTCTGCCGGGGAGCTGTTTTTT.

This chain's CDR3 is CASSPLSDRSNQPQHF. CDR3 nucleotide sequence: TGTGCCAGCAGCCCACTATCGGACAGGAGCAATCAGCCCCAGCATTTT. V gene TRBV14 combines with J gene TRBJ1-5; TRBD1 matches 7 bases. The germline gives CDR1 SGHDN, CDR2 FVKESK. After removal of 4 bases from V and 1 base from J, the junction contained 7 bases not matched to a gene. This CDR3 is built from 16 residues.

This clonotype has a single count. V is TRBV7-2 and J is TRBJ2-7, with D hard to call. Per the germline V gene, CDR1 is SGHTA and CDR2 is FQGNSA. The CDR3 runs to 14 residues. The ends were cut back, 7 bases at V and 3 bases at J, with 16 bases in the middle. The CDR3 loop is CASTPLAQNYEQYF. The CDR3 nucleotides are TGTGCCAGCACTCCCCTTGCCCAAAACTACGAGCAGTACTTC.

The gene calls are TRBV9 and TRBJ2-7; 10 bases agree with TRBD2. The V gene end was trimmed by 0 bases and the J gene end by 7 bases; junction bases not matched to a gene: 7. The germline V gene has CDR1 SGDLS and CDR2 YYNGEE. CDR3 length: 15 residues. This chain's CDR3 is CASSVEAGGPNEQYF. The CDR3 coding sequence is TGTGCCAGCAGCGTAGAAGCGGGAGGGCCAAATGAGCAGTACTTC.